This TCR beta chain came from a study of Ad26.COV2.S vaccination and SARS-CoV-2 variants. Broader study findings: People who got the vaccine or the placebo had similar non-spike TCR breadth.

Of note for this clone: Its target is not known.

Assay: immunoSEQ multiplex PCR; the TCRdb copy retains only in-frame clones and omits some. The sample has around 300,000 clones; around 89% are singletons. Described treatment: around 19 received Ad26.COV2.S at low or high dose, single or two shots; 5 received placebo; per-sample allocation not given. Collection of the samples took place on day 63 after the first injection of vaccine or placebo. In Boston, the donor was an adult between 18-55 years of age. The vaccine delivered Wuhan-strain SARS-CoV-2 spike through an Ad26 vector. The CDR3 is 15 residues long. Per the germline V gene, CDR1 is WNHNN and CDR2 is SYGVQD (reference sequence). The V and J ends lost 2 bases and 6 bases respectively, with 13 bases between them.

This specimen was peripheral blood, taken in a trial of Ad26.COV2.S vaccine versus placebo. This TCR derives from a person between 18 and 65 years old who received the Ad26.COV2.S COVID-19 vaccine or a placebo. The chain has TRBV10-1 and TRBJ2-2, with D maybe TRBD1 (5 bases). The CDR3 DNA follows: TGCGCCAGCAGTGAGGCCGTCCAGGGCGCCGGGGAGCTGTTTTTT. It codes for CASSEAVQGAGELFF.